The present entry profiles one T cell receptor (beta chain) with its context. The sample belongs to a study of shared clonotypes between healthy human individuals. Sequencing was performed with immunoSEQ multiplex PCR; in TCRdb, only in-frame clones are kept and a portion is missing. The table shows roughly 2 million clones, with less than 95% occurring only once. CD45RO-negative, CCR7-positively selected cells formed the naive CD8 fraction, excluding terminally differentiated effector memory CD45RA+ cells. The CDR3 runs 16 residues. The germline CDR1 and CDR2 sequences are MNHNY and SVGAGI (reference sequence). V was cut by 2 bases and J by 5 bases, with 16 bases left in between.

This TCR derives from a man in his late teens or twenties in good health. What was sequenced was naive CD8+ T cells sorted from blood. The rearrangement uses TRBV6-6 and TRBJ1-5; D call uncertain. CDR3: CASSYGLGQPYQPQHF. The CDR3 DNA reads TGTGCCAGCAGTTACGGACTTGGGCAGCCCTATCAGCCCCAGCATTTT.